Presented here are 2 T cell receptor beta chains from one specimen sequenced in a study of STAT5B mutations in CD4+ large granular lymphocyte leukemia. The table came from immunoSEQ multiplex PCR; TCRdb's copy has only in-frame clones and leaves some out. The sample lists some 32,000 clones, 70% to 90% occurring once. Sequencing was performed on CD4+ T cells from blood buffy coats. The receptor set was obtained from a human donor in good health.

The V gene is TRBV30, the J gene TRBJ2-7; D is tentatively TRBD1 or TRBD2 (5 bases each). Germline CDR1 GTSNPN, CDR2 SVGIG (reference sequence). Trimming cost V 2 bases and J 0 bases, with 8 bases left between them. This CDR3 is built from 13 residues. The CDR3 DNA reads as TGTGCCTGGAGTCGGGGCGGCTCCTACGAGCAGTACTTC. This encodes CAWSRGGSYEQYF.

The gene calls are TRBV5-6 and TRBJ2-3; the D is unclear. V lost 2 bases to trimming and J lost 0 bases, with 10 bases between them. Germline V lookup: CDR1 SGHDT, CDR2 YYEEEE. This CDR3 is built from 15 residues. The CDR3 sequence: CASSFPAGSTDTQYF. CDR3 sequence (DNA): TGTGCCAGCAGCTTTCCCGCAGGCAGCACAGATACGCAGTATTTT.